The present T cell receptor (beta chain) was sequenced within a study of post-analysis software for immune sequencing data. This clonotype was found a few times. Unique molecular identifiers were carried by the TCR beta cDNA libraries. MiXCR, applied by TCRdb to the PCR reads, yields one record per CDR3 protein. The table lists 700,000 to 900,000 distinct CDR3 sequences, 46% of them singletons. Material for sequencing was blood. The receptor comes from a girl aged 5 to 17 with multiple sclerosis.

Written as DNA, the CDR3 is TGTGCCAGCAGCCGCGAGGGGACCGCTCGAGTGGGTGAGCAGTTCTTC. Residues: CASSREGTARVGEQFF. The rearrangement joins TRBV11-2 to TRBJ2-1; D tentatively reads TRBD1 or TRBD2 (5 bases each). The CDR3 length is 16 residues. The V and J ends lost 5 bases and 9 bases respectively, with 23 bases between them. CDR1 and CDR2 (germline): SGHAT, FQNNGV.